The source of this TCR beta chain is a study of T cells in Graves' hyperthyroidism and ophthalmopathy. Study-wide results and limits: Ophthalmopathy and stable hyperthyroidism were told apart by a 13 V-J model.

The study enrolled patients aged 18 to 65 with newly diagnosed hyperthyroidism of under 2 months' duration. This CDR3 is built from 15 residues. The V end lost 1 base, the J end lost 2 bases, and 11 bases lay between the germline ends. Germline values: CDR1 SGHVS, CDR2 FQNEAQ. In its sample, this clonotype was seen many times. No antigen is known for it. The CDR3 regions of TCR beta were amplified from RNA transcripts. In the first-round RT-PCR of the TCR CDR3, the HTBI primer set was used. TCRdb independently ran MiXCR on the multiplex PCR reads; one entry per CDR3 protein. The sample records over 550,000 distinct CDR3 sequences, roughly a sixth being singletons.

The J gene is TRBJ1-2, the V gene TRBV7-8, with D hard to call. What was sequenced was blood. The sequence was obtained from a woman younger than 30 with Graves' hyperthyroidism. The CDR3 here is CASSLEGGLNYGYTF. In DNA form, the CDR3 reads TGTGCCAGCAGCTTAGAAGGTGGCTTGAACTATGGCTACACCTTC.